This T cell receptor beta chain was documented in a study of OX40 agonist ivuxolimab in advanced cancers. Background on the whole study: Ivuxolimab was an agonistic, fully human IgG2 monoclonal antibody directed against OX40 (CD134), a costimulatory receptor. Intravenous ivuxolimab was administered to patients every 2 weeks at six dose levels: 0.01, 0.1, 0.3, 1.5, 3 and 10 mg/kg. Of the approximately 54 dose-escalation patients, hepatocellular carcinoma was present in approximately 20, melanoma in approximately 15, renal cell carcinoma in 9 and head and neck cancer in 9. The dose-escalation cohort was about 87% male with a mean age of around 64 years, ranging from about 20 to 85. Patients were allowed to have had prior anti-PD-1, anti-PD-L1 or anti-CTLA-4 therapy, and around 43% of the dose-escalation patients had been treated with checkpoint inhibitors. Partial responses were achieved by three dose-escalation patients, of whom one had hepatocellular carcinoma and two had cutaneous melanoma. Peripheral TCRbeta sequencing was intended to test whether TCR sequence diversity was altered and clonal T-cell expansion was caused by ivuxolimab. The paper covers the monotherapy dose-escalation part of the phase I ivuxolimab trial, which included N ≈ 50 patients. Broad study findings and their caveats: Low levels of normalized T-cell clonal expansion were also shown by some nonresponding patients. In the 0.1-3.0 mg/kg groups, partial responders had among the lowest normalized peripheral clonal expansion, particularly in CD8+ T cells. At doses of 0.1 to 3.0 mg/kg, clonal expansion of both CD4+ and CD8+ T cells in blood was seen between baseline and week 6. On average, CD8+ T cells showed more expanded clones than CD4+ T cells after ivuxolimab. The antigen specificity of the clonally expanded peripheral T cells was not determined.

For sequencing of the TCRbeta CDR3 region, genomic DNA was extracted from the sorted cells. TCRbeta CDR3 regions were sequenced using the immunoSEQ Assay. Entries here come from immuneACCESS through TCRdb and include only in-frame sequences with V and J called. Some clones fail to appear in such tables; in the studies checked, an unresolved V gene covers under half of the shortfall, and the cause of the remainder is unknown. The sample table lists about 54,000 clones, roughly 81% of them with a count of one. The ten largest clones represent approximately 1.2% of the sample. CDR1 is given as SGHNT and CDR2 as YYREEE, both from the germline V gene (reference sequence). V was cut back by 2 bases and J by 3 bases, leaving a gap of 11 bases between them. Reading from cysteine to phenylalanine, the CDR3 counts 14 amino acids. CDR3 DNA is the only sequence kept; it has 42 bases, read in frame from the first base.

With regard to this clone: Its antigen remains unidentified. Per-base qualities were not stored, and no clone one base away is much larger.

The trial excluded patients who had a history of autoimmune disease or were on systemic immunosuppression. Peripheral blood for TCR sequencing was collected from all dose cohorts at baseline, on cycle 4 day 1, and on cycle 7 day 1. The samples were drawn from a first-in-human, open-label, multicenter phase I dose-escalation trial of ivuxolimab. Adults with locally advanced or metastatic melanoma, renal cell carcinoma, hepatocellular carcinoma or head and neck squamous cell carcinoma were enrolled in the trial. Before TCR sequencing, CD4+ T cells and CD8+ T cells were sorted from peripheral blood as separate populations.

The rearrangement joined TRBV5-4 to TRBJ1-2; no D gene is confidently identified. The TCR was taken from an adult with an advanced solid tumor such as melanoma, head and neck, liver or kidney cancer. The sequenced sample was CD4+ or CD8+ T cells sorted from blood, obtained in a trial of the OX40 agonist ivuxolimab. Here the CDR3 is given as CASSFPLGDYGYTF. The DNA is TGTGCCAGCAGCTTCCCTTTAGGTGACTATGGCTACACCTTC.